The source of this T cell receptor beta chain is a study of OX40 agonist ivuxolimab in advanced cancers. Study-level information: At doses from 0.01 to 10 mg/kg, patients were given intravenous ivuxolimab every 2 weeks. General study results and limits: More expanded clones were found, on average, in CD8+ than in CD4+ T cells. The study observed clonal expansion of CD4+ and CD8+ blood T cells by week 6 at 0.1 to 3.0 mg/kg.

Worth noting for this clone: Its cognate antigen is unknown.

Here immunoSEQ multiplex PCR was the method, and the copy in TCRdb shows in-frame clones only, minus some. The data contain roughly 73,000 clones, 80% to 85% of them seen just once; the ten biggest clones take up 2.1%. The CDR3 has 12 amino acids. The germline CDR1 and CDR2 sequences are SGDLS and YYNGEE. Trimming pared 4 bases from V and 0 bases from J, leaving 3 bases between. The study sampled blood at baseline, cycle 4 day 1, and cycle 7 day 1. V is TRBV9 and J is TRBJ2-3, with unresolved D. The sequencing here drew on CD4+ or CD8+ T cells sorted from blood, taken in a trial of the OX40 agonist ivuxolimab. The receptor was derived from an adult with an advanced solid tumor such as melanoma, head and neck, liver or kidney cancer. The CDR3 DNA follows: TGTGCCAGCAGCCCCAGCACAGATACGCAGTATTTT. Residues: CASSPSTDTQYF.